This entry lists 27 T cell receptor beta chains sequenced from one sample in a study of blood T cell repertoires in COVID-19. Clones were sequenced by immunoSEQ multiplex PCR, and TCRdb holds only the in-frame ones, with some missing. Found here are about 230,000 clones, 85% to 90% of them singletons; the top ten hold 9.5% to 13%. Sample: peripheral blood. Receptor source: a man aged 50-60 years with COVID-19, enrolled during active disease.

V usage is TRBV3-1 (or the pseudogene TRBV3-2) and J usage is TRBJ2-3; D gene ambiguous. Germline CDR1 LGHDT, CDR2 YNNKEL (reference sequence). CDR3 length: 16 residues. Trimming took 0 bases from V and 2 from J, leaving 12 bases between them. The CDR3 here is CASSQELGGSTDTQYF. CDR3 coding DNA: TGTGCCAGCAGCCAAGAGTTAGGCGGTTCCACAGATACGCAGTATTTT.

This clone has just one count. The chain joins TRBV5-4 to TRBJ2-3; D remains ambiguous. The CDR3 sequence is 15 residues long. V dropped 0 bases and J dropped 13 bases, with 21 bases sitting between them. The V gene's germline CDR1 is SGHNT and CDR2 YYREEE (reference sequence). CDR3 region: CASSLAGGSISWEYF. CDR3 sequence (DNA): TGTGCCAGCAGCTTGGCTGGCGGATCGATTTCTTGGGAGTATTTT.

V gene TRBV7-2 combines with J gene TRBJ2-3; 7 positions agree with TRBD2. Per germline, CDR1 SGHTA and CDR2 FQGNSA. The CDR3 loop spans 15 amino acids. V shed 5 bases, J shed 2 bases, and the junction held 7 bases outside the gene matches. CDR3 sequence: CASSPSSGDTDTQYF. The DNA of the CDR3 is TGTGCCAGCAGCCCTTCCAGCGGGGACACAGATACGCAGTATTTT.

The genes are TRBV5-8 and TRBJ1-5; 9 bases map to TRBD1. Trimming at V came to 6 bases and at J to 7 bases, leaving 8 bases not matched to a gene. In germline, CDR1 is SGHTS, CDR2 YDEGEE. CDR3 length: 14 residues. The CDR3 DNA is TGTGCCAGCAACCCCGGACAGGGGCCGCAGCCCCAGCATTTT. Translation gives CASNPGQGPQPQHF.

This clone was recorded only once. The rearrangement links TRBV6-6 to TRBJ2-1; 16 positions agree with TRBD2. This CDR3 has 14 residues. V gave up 10 bases and J gave up 10 bases; unmatched junction bases: 7. From germline, CDR1 is MNHNY and CDR2 SVGAGI (reference sequence). CDR3 residues: CATSPGLAGGEQFF. CDR3 bases: TGTGCCACTTCACCGGGACTAGCGGGGGGGGAGCAGTTCTTC.

The gene calls are TRBV29-1 and TRBJ2-3; 7 nucleotides agree with TRBD1. The V gene end was trimmed by 2 bases and the J gene end by 0 bases; junction bases not matched to a gene: 5. CDR3 length equals 15 residues. Germline V gene lookup returns CDR1 SQVTM and CDR2 ANQGSEA. In DNA form, the CDR3 reads TGCAGCGTTGAATTTCAGGGGGATAGCACAGATACGCAGTATTTT. Translating gives CSVEFQGDSTDTQYF.

The chain employs TRBV9 and TRBJ2-7; weak D call: TRBD2 (5 bases). Per germline, CDR1 SGDLS and CDR2 YYNGEE. The length of the CDR3 is 13 residues. Trimming removed 0 bases at V and 6 bases at J, with 10 bases between. This chain's CDR3 is CASSVVLEGEQYF. CDR3 bases: TGTGCCAGCAGCGTAGTACTAGAGGGCGAGCAGTACTTC.

The gene calls are TRBV30 and TRBJ2-1; 7 bases align to TRBD2. V shed 0 bases and J 8 bases; nucleotides not matched to a gene: 16. Germline CDR1 GTSNPN, CDR2 SVGIG (reference sequence). The CDR3 extends over 17 amino acids. The CDR3 reads CAWSVGGVAREWDEQFF. The CDR3 DNA reads as TGTGCCTGGAGTGTAGGCGGGGTAGCGCGGGAGTGGGATGAGCAGTTCTTC.

V and J are TRBV5-5 and TRBJ1-4; D is perhaps TRBD1 (5 bases). V shed 4 bases and J shed 6 bases, with 16 bases lying between them. Germline V gene data show CDR1 as SGHKS and CDR2 as YYEKEE (reference sequence). The CDR3 sequence is 15 residues long. The DNA for the CDR3 is TGTGCCAGCAGCCCCGTTTCGGGGGGTGATGAAAAACTGTTTTTT. Its protein is CASSPVSGGDEKLFF. Full variable domain (missing parts from reference TRBV5-5 and TRBJ1-4): DAGVTQSPTHLIKTRGQQVTLRCSPISGHKSVSWYQQVLGQGPQFIFQYYEKEERGRGNFPDRFSARQFPNYSSELNVNALLLGDSALYLCASSPVSGGDEKLFFGSGTQLSVL.

This chain connects TRBV18 to TRBJ2-7; 10 bases are shared with TRBD1. The junction had 14 bases not matched to a gene; V was cut back by 8 bases and J by 7 bases. The CDR3 is made up of 15 amino acids. Looked up from germline, CDR1 is KGHSH and CDR2 is LQKENI. The CDR3 DNA sequence: TGTGCCAGCACCGTAACCGGGACAGGGGAGCTTGAGCAGTACTTC. It specifies CASTVTGTGELEQYF.

The chain recombines TRBV27 with TRBJ1-5; 9 bases fit TRBD1. The trim removed 6 bases at V and 0 bases at J, leaving 9 bases unmatched. Germline-derived CDR1 and CDR2 are MNHEY and SMNVEV (reference sequence). There are 17 residues in the CDR3. Here the CDR3 reads CASRPGQGLYSNQPQHF. CDR3 DNA: TGTGCCAGCAGGCCGGGACAGGGACTCTATAGCAATCAGCCCCAGCATTTT.

The V gene is TRBV27, the J gene TRBJ1-4; 7 bases fit TRBD1. Germline V lookup: CDR1 MNHEY, CDR2 SMNVEV (reference sequence). Trimming at V came to 0 bases and at J to 6 bases, leaving 16 bases not matched to a gene. This CDR3 region has 19 residues. This CDR3 reads CASSLSAPSYRGPDEKLFF. The DNA for the CDR3 is TGTGCCAGCAGTTTATCGGCCCCTTCCTACAGGGGCCCAGATGAAAAACTGTTTTTT.

A single count supports this clone. The chain carries TRBV6-4 and TRBJ2-5; D is ambiguous. Germline loops: CDR1 MRHNA, CDR2 SNTAGT. Trimming stripped 2 bases from V and 5 bases from J, with 6 bases between. This CDR3 is built from 12 residues. CDR3 sequence: CASSDPMETQYF. The CDR3 DNA follows: TGTGCCAGCAGTGACCCAATGGAGACCCAGTACTTC.

V usage is TRBV11-2 and J usage is TRBJ2-2, with D unclear. V was trimmed by 0 bases and J by 7 bases, leaving 3 bases between them. Germline V gene sequence: CDR1 SGHAT, CDR2 FQNNGV. This CDR3 spans 12 amino acids. The CDR3: CASSLDLGELFF. The CDR3 DNA sequence: TGTGCCAGCAGCTTAGACCTCGGGGAGCTGTTTTTT.

The chain combines TRBV3-1 (or the pseudogene TRBV3-2) with TRBJ1-1; possibly TRBD1 for D (5 bases). Germline loops: CDR1 LGHDT, CDR2 YNNKEL (reference sequence). V gave up 8 bases and J gave up 5 bases, with 15 bases separating them. The length of the CDR3 is 13 residues. This CDR3 reads CASSRQGRTEAFF. The CDR3 bases are TGTGCCAGCTCGCGGCAGGGAAGGACTGAAGCTTTCTTT.

This rearrangement joins TRBV18 to TRBJ2-4; 9 nucleotides match TRBD1. Germline-derived CDR1 and CDR2 are KGHSH and LQKENI. The CDR3 consists of 15 residues. The trim removed 5 bases at V and 7 bases at J, leaving 9 bases unmatched. The CDR3, as DNA: TGTGCCAGCTCATCCCGGGACAGGGACGGCAACATTCAGTACTTC. Translation: CASSSRDRDGNIQYF.

This rearrangement joins TRBV6-1 to TRBJ1-3; no clear D gene. Trimming cost V 1 base and J 1 base, with 8 bases left between them. This CDR3 contains 15 residues. Germline V lookup: CDR1 MNHNS, CDR2 SASEGT. The CDR3 is CASSEGAYSGNTIYF. The CDR3 coding sequence is TGTGCCAGCAGTGAAGGAGCCTATTCTGGAAACACCATATATTTT.

The rearrangement links TRBV3-1 (or the pseudogene TRBV3-2) to TRBJ2-3; 8 bases align to TRBD2. J was trimmed by 1 base and V by 5 bases; bases with no gene match: 5. The CDR3 length is 15 residues. Germline V gene sequence: CDR1 LGHDT, CDR2 YNNKEL (reference sequence). CDR3: CASSSFGRGTDTQYF. DNA of the CDR3: TGTGCCAGCAGCTCGTTCGGGAGGGGCACAGATACGCAGTATTTT.

This rearrangement joins TRBV19 to TRBJ2-2; D is possibly TRBD2 (5 bases). The CDR3 covers 15 residues. Per the germline V gene, CDR1 is LNHDA and CDR2 is SQIVND (reference sequence). V was pared by 10 bases and J by 7 bases, with 22 bases between. CDR3 nucleotide sequence: TGTGCCACACGGAGGATAGCGCGCGGTGGCGGGGAGCTGTTTTTT. Encoded protein: CATRRIARGGGELFF.

This sequence joins TRBV2 and TRBJ2-3, with 8 bases identical to TRBD1. The trim removed 5 bases at V and 6 bases at J, leaving 7 bases unmatched. Germline V gives CDR1 SNHLY, CDR2 FYNNEI. The CDR3 runs 14 residues. The CDR3 nucleotides read TGTGCCAGCAGTAGGGACAGGCGCTTGGATACGCAGTATTTT. Its translation is CASSRDRRLDTQYF. Together with reference TRBV2 and TRBJ2-3, the CDR3 gives the full variable domain: EPEVTQTPSHQVTQMGQEVILRCVPISNHLYFYWYRQILGQKVEFLVSFYNNEISEKSEIFDDQFSVERPDGSNFTLKIRSTKLEDSAMYFCASSRDRRLDTQYFGPGTRLTVL.

This clone was seen only once. The chain uses TRBV18 and TRBJ2-3, with 9 bases fitting TRBD1. V trimming: 1 base; J trimming: 3 bases; junction bases outside the gene matches: 8. Germline V gives CDR1 KGHSH, CDR2 LQKENI. CDR3 length: 17 residues. Here the CDR3 reads CASSPLRTGVWTDTQYF. Here the CDR3 DNA reads TGTGCCAGCTCACCACTCCGGACAGGGGTGTGGACAGATACGCAGTATTTT.

The gene calls are TRBV7-9 and TRBJ2-7, with a weak D call TRBD1 (6 bases). The germline CDR1 and CDR2 sequences are SEHNR and FQNEAQ (reference sequence). V lost 8 bases and J 3 bases, leaving 20 bases between the germline ends. This CDR3 is 15 amino acids long. For the CDR3, the DNA is TGTGCCAGCCAAACCCCAGGACAGAATAACTACGAGCAGTACTTC. Protein product: CASQTPGQNNYEQYF. The whole variable domain, remainder taken from reference TRBV7-9 and TRBJ2-7, is DTGVSQNPRHKITKRGQNVTFRCDPISEHNRLYWYRQTLGQGPEFLTYFQNEAQLEKSRLLSDRFSAERPKGSFSTLEIQRTEQGDSAMYLCASQTPGQNNYEQYFGPGTRLTVT.

The J gene is TRBJ1-6, the V gene TRBV5-1; D is unclear. The germline gives CDR1 SGHRS, CDR2 YFSETQ. Trimming left V 5 bases short and J 7 bases short, with 16 bases between. The CDR3 loop spans 15 amino acids. The CDR3 here is CASSQELMSNSPLHF. CDR3 nucleotide sequence: TGCGCCAGCAGTCAAGAACTCATGTCCAATTCACCCCTCCACTTT.

The genes are TRBV10-3 and TRBJ2-2; the D gene is possibly TRBD2 (6 bases). This CDR3 has 15 residues. Trimming took 4 bases from V and 1 from J, leaving 10 bases between them. Germline lookup yields CDR1 ENHRY and CDR2 SYGVKD. The CDR3 DNA follows: TGTGCCATCAGTGGGGGACTTCAGAACACCGGGGAGCTGTTTTTT. It specifies CAISGGLQNTGELFF.

This chain uses TRBV7-6 with TRBJ2-5; 12 nucleotides agree with TRBD2. This CDR3 is built from 16 residues. Germline loops: CDR1 SGHVS, CDR2 FNYEAQ. Losses at the gene ends were 5 bases for V and 1 base for J; bases not matched to a gene: 5. The CDR3 DNA follows: TGTGCCAGCAGCGCCGGACTAGCGGGGTCCCAAGAGACCCAGTACTTC. Translating it yields CASSAGLAGSQETQYF.

This clone was counted a single time. This chain joins TRBV18 and TRBJ2-7; maybe TRBD1 (5 bases). V lost 6 bases to trimming and J lost 1 base, with 10 bases between them. The CDR3 length is 13 residues. Germline V lookup: CDR1 KGHSH, CDR2 LQKENI. The CDR3 reads CASSDDRSYEQYF. DNA of the CDR3: TGTGCCAGCTCGGACGACAGATCCTACGAGCAGTACTTC. The complete variable domain, with remaining parts taken from reference TRBV18 and TRBJ2-7, reads NAGVMQNPRHLVRRRGQEARLRCSPMKGHSHVYWYRQLPEEGLKFMVYLQKENIIDESGMPKERFSAEFPKEGPSILRIQQVVRGDSAAYFCASSDDRSYEQYFGPGTRLTVT.

This chain links TRBV7-9 with TRBJ1-5, with a weak D call TRBD1 (6 bases). Trimming removed 5 bases from V and 7 bases from J, with 15 bases in between. From germline, CDR1 is SEHNR and CDR2 FQNEAQ (reference sequence). The CDR3 loop spans 14 amino acids. CDR3 protein: CASSPMQGNQPQHF. In DNA form, the CDR3 reads TGTGCCAGCAGCCCCATGCAGGGGAACCAGCCCCAGCATTTT.